The source of this T cell receptor beta chain is a study of shared clonotypes between healthy human individuals. Points on this clone: Its antigen is not known.

Execution of the assay was at deep level. Over several immunoSEQ plates, each subset's genomic DNA was distributed in even portions. The protocol was immunoSEQ multiplex PCR, while the TCRdb copy is restricted to in-frame clones and leaves out a portion. This table holds approximately 1.9 million clones, about 94% found once. In the naive CD8 group, cells lacked CD45RO and were positively selected for CCR7, so terminally differentiated effector memory CD45RA+ cells were left out. V was trimmed by 2 bases and J by 2 bases, leaving 10 bases between them. This CDR3 region has 15 residues. CDR1 SGHAT and CDR2 FQDESV come from the germline V gene (reference sequence). Study observations and caveats: Generation probability values for non-shared clonotypes were lower than those for clonotypes shared by all four donors.

This chain uses TRBV11-1 with TRBJ2-1; D unresolved. The material sequenced was naive CD8+ T cells from PBMCs. This TCR was sampled from a man aged 18 to 30 in good health. Some clones in this sample may be carry-over from other donors' samples. The CDR3 sequence: CASSLLGITYNEQFF. In DNA form, the CDR3 reads TGTGCCAGCAGCTTATTGGGAATTACCTACAATGAGCAGTTCTTC.